The subject of this entry is one T cell receptor (beta chain). What it binds is unknown. One end of the junction is discordant with germline, which a read error may explain. A second PCR, run for roughly 7 to 12 cycles, used a sample-barcoded 5' primer plus a J-beta primer mix. Via MiXCR, TCRdb re-called the 5' RACE reads, giving one row per CDR3 protein. Among 1.4 million or so distinct CDR3 sequences listed, less than 45% were seen once. This specimen belongs to a study of blood T cells in healthy people across ages. In the study overall: T cells yielded about one barcoded beta molecule per two cells through template switching. Study-level points and caveats: No conclusive comparison of naive versus antigen-experienced cells was possible with unsorted PBMCs. Donor CMV status, an unknown factor, possibly confounded changes in expanded clonotypes.

The study recruited healthy Caucasian donors from Russia who were aged roughly 6 to 95. This CDR3 is built from 14 residues. The chain recombines TRBV12-3 or TRBV12-4 with TRBJ2-7; D gene uncertain. The sequencing input was blood. The receptor was derived from a woman between 18 and 29 years old in good health. The CDR3 protein is CACSLDGRIYEQHF. CDR3 DNA sequence: TGTGCCTGCAGTTTAGACGGACGGATCTACGAGCAGCACTTC.